This T cell receptor (beta chain) was captured in a study of neurological immune-mediated disorders. The germline CDR1 and CDR2 sequences are SGHVS and FQNEAQ. The CDR3 spans 15 residues. On this clonotype: Germline is not matched at one junction end, which may reflect a read error.

TCRdb re-called the 5' RACE reads with MiXCR, one entry per CDR3 protein. The sample contains around 13,000 distinct CDR3 sequences, 8.5% to 12% of which appear only once. 2 million PBMCs stored at -80 C were the source of the unsorted libraries. The V and J genes are TRBV7-8 and TRBJ2-2; TRBD2 matches at 7 bases. The origin of this receptor is a woman aged 40 to 49 in good health. The sample comprised PBMCs. CDR3 bases: TGTGCCAGCAGCCCCCGAGCGGGGAACACCGGAGAGCTGTTTTTT. Its translation: CASSPRAGNTGELFF.